The 5 T cell receptor beta chains given below trace back to one sample, sequenced in a study of T cell responses to AZD1222 COVID-19 vaccine. Clones were read by immunoSEQ multiplex PCR, and TCRdb kept only the in-frame ones, dropping some. The sample holds approximately 90,000 clones, about 90% seen once. The sequencing used peripheral blood, collected on day 0 of AZD1222 vaccination. All receptors come from an adult in good health.

V usage is TRBV28 and J usage is TRBJ1-5; no firm D call. The CDR3 loop spans 17 amino acids. V lost 5 bases to trimming and J lost 0 bases, with 17 bases between them. Germline CDR1 and CDR2: MDHEN and SYDVKM. This chain's CDR3 is CASSETHSRNSNQPQHF. CDR3 DNA: TGTGCCAGCAGTGAGACTCACTCCAGAAATAGCAATCAGCCCCAGCATTTT.

This chain connects TRBV11-2 to TRBJ2-3, with TRBD2 identical over 11 bases. V shed 7 bases and J 8 bases; nucleotides not matched to a gene: 17. This CDR3 is 17 amino acids long. The germline V gene has CDR1 SGHAT and CDR2 FQNNGV. CDR3 loop: CASIEERTSGSLGTQYF. CDR3 coding DNA: TGTGCCAGCATCGAAGAGAGAACTAGCGGGAGTTTGGGTACGCAGTATTTT.

The CDR3 bases are TGTGCCAGCAGCCAACCGACAGGGGGTGGAACTGAAGCTTTCTTT. This sequence encodes CASSQPTGGGTEAFF. The V and J genes are TRBV4-2 and TRBJ1-1; 9 bases line up with TRBD1. The germline V gene encodes CDR1 LGHNA and CDR2 YNFKEQ. With 2 bases clipped from V and 5 bases from J, the junction kept 6 bases outside the gene matches. CDR3 length: 15 residues.

This clone was counted only a few times. This chain joins TRBV3-1 (or the pseudogene TRBV3-2) and TRBJ1-6; 7 bases line up with TRBD1. The CDR3 sequence is 15 residues long. The germline V gene encodes CDR1 LGHDT and CDR2 YNNKEL (reference sequence). The V gene end was trimmed by 0 bases and the J gene end by 9 bases; junction bases not matched to a gene: 5. The CDR3, as DNA: TGTGCCAGCAGCCAAGAGGGACAGCCCTCTTCACCCCTCCACTTT. This codes for CASSQEGQPSSPLHF.

J is TRBJ2-7 and V is TRBV6-5, with 10 bases matching TRBD1. The V and J ends lost 5 bases and 7 bases, in that order; junction bases with no gene match: 11. Germline CDR1 is MNHEY and CDR2 is SVGAGI. The CDR3 covers 15 residues. The CDR3 loop is CASSRDRGLGGEQYF. The CDR3 bases are TGTGCCAGCAGTCGGGACAGGGGCCTTGGGGGGGAGCAGTACTTC.